This T cell receptor (beta chain) comes out of a study of PD-1 blockade in classical Hodgkin lymphoma. Findings of the study overall: Newly diagnosed patients were reported to exhibit reduced baseline TCR diversity relative to healthy donors.

Every patient was affected by relapse after autologous stem cell transplantation, while exposure to brentuximab vedotin was not uniform. From germline, CDR1 is SEHNR and CDR2 FQNEAQ (reference sequence). CDR3 length: 16 amino acids. With 3 bases clipped from V and 4 bases from J, the junction kept 5 bases outside the gene matches. Produced via immunoSEQ multiplex PCR; TCRdb's table is partial and in-frame only. The top ten clones hold roughly 15% of a sample with just over 35,000 clones, more than 65% of them seen once. As regards this clone: The antigen is undetermined.

The rearrangement links TRBV7-9 to TRBJ2-6, with 8 nucleotides matching TRBD2. This receptor was obtained from a human donor with classical Hodgkin lymphoma. The sequencing used peripheral blood mononuclear cells (PBMCs), collected before the second cycle of nivolumab. CDR3 DNA sequence: TGTGCCAGCAGCTTGAGCGGGGGATACGGGGCCAACGTCCTGACTTTC. This encodes CASSLSGGYGANVLTF.